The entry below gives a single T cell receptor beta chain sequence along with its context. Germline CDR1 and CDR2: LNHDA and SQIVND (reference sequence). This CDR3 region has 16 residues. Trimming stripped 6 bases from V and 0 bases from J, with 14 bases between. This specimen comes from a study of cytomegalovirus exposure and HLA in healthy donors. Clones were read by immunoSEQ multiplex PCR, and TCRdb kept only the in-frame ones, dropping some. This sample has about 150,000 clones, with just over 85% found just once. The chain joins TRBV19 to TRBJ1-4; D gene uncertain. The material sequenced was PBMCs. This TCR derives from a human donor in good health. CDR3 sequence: CASSGSGFSTNEKLFF. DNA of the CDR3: TGTGCCAGTAGCGGCAGCGGATTTTCAACTAATGAAAAACTGTTTTTT.